Below are 32 T cell receptor beta chains sequenced from a single sample in a study of T cells in narcolepsy. Sequenced by immunoSEQ multiplex PCR; TCRdb stores in-frame clones only, minus some. Of 35,000 to 40,000 clones in the sample, around 82% were seen once. The sample consisted of CD45RA- memory CD4+ T cells from PBMCs. The receptors stem from a human donor with narcolepsy.

Notes on this clone: The sample contains more than one DNA sequence encoding this CDR3. The V call is TRBV7-2, the J call TRBJ2-5; D remains ambiguous. This CDR3 spans 13 amino acids. V was clipped by 0 bases and J by 5 bases, with 7 bases between them. Germline values: CDR1 SGHTA, CDR2 FQGNSA. The CDR3 coding sequence is TGTGCCAGCAGCTTAGCGAGGCAGGAGACCCAGTACTTC. It encodes CASSLARQETQYF.

The chain combines TRBV30 with TRBJ1-2; 8 bases fit TRBD1. The trim removed 8 bases at V and 3 bases at J, leaving 11 bases unmatched. The CDR3 has 14 residues. CDR1 is GTSNPN and CDR2 is SVGIG in the germline V gene (reference sequence). The CDR3 loop reads CAGPGGSSDYGYTF. The CDR3 nucleotides are TGTGCCGGACCAGGGGGCTCCTCAGACTATGGCTACACCTTC.

V is TRBV4-2 and J is TRBJ2-3; unclear D gene. The CDR3 length is 17 residues. Trimming pared 1 base from V and 6 bases from J, leaving 20 bases between. Germline loops: CDR1 LGHNA, CDR2 YNFKEQ. The CDR3 loop reads CASSQGPPGRKMDTQYF. The CDR3 region has the DNA TGTGCCAGCAGCCAAGGCCCACCGGGCCGAAAGATGGATACGCAGTATTTT.

V and J are TRBV5-6 and TRBJ1-1; D gene uncertain. V was shortened by 2 bases and J by 3 bases, with 8 bases between the two germline ends. CDR1 is SGHDT, CDR2 YYEEEE, per germline. This CDR3 spans 13 amino acids. Here the CDR3 reads CASSFPQDTEAFF. The CDR3 DNA reads as TGTGCCAGCAGCTTTCCACAAGACACTGAAGCTTTCTTT.

This chain joins TRBV11-3 and TRBJ1-6, with D possibly matching TRBD1 (5 bases). Germline V gene sequence: CDR1 SGHNT, CDR2 YENEEA. V lost 4 bases and J lost 13, with 14 bases in between. CDR3 length equals 13 residues. This CDR3 reads CASSSDRQGPLHF. The CDR3 DNA is TGTGCCAGCAGCTCCGATCGGCAGGGTCCCCTCCACTTT. The whole variable domain, filled in from reference TRBV11-3 and TRBJ1-6, reads EAGVVQSPRYKIIEKKQPVAFWCNPISGHNTLYWYLQNLGQGPELLIRYENEEAVDDSQLPKDRFSAERLKGVDSTLKIQPAELGDSAVYLCASSSDRQGPLHFGNGTRLTVT.

The chain has TRBV5-1 and TRBJ2-5; 9 bases are a match to TRBD2. Germline trimming cut 0 bases from V and 4 bases from J; bases unmatched to any gene: 10. Germline loops: CDR1 SGHRS, CDR2 YFSETQ. The CDR3 length is 17 residues. The CDR3 loop reads CASSLGLAGRPLETQYF. In DNA, the CDR3 is TGCGCCAGCAGCTTGGGGCTAGCGGGGAGGCCATTAGAGACCCAGTACTTC.

Turning to this clone: One end of the junction does not line up with germline, which may come from a read error. The chain couples TRBV11-3 to TRBJ1-3, with 8 bases fitting TRBD1. Germline V lookup: CDR1 SGHNT, CDR2 YENEEA. The CDR3 totals 12 residues. CDR3: CASSPGQGAIHF. CDR3 sequence (DNA): TGTGCCAGCAGCCCAGGACAGGGCGCTATCCATTTT.

This chain joins TRBV5-6 and TRBJ1-5, with D possibly being TRBD1 (6 bases). The V gene's germline CDR1 is SGHDT and CDR2 YYEEEE. This CDR3 is built from 16 residues. Trimming stripped 2 bases from V and 5 bases from J, with 17 bases between. The CDR3 DNA is TGTGCCAGCAGCTTCGGGGGCCCGAGAACAGATCAGCCCCAGCATTTT. This sequence encodes CASSFGGPRTDQPQHF.

The chain carries TRBV29-1 and TRBJ1-2; the D gene is possibly TRBD1 (5 bases). CDR3 size: 17 residues. Per the germline V gene, CDR1 is SQVTM and CDR2 is ANQGSEA. V shed 7 bases and J shed 6 bases, with 30 bases lying between them. The CDR3 reads CSAGGLGNRMLVDGYTF. The CDR3, as DNA: TGCAGCGCTGGGGGTCTCGGGAATCGGATGTTAGTGGATGGCTACACCTTC.

The genes are TRBV19 and TRBJ1-2, with no clear D. The CDR3 has 13 residues. The V end was cut by 1 base, the J end by 4 bases, with 7 bases between. Germline values: CDR1 LNHDA, CDR2 SQIVND (reference sequence). The CDR3 region has the DNA TGTGCCAGTAGTATAGGTCCTTCCTATGGCTACACCTTC. The encoded protein is CASSIGPSYGYTF.

The rearrangement uses TRBV10-3 and TRBJ2-1; no clear D gene. CDR1 ENHRY and CDR2 SYGVKD come from the germline V gene. This CDR3 contains 11 residues. Trimming removed 4 bases at V and 6 bases at J, with 4 bases between. The CDR3 nucleotides are TGTGCCATCAGTGTCCTCAATGAGCAGTTCTTC. Translating gives CAISVLNEQFF.

V gene TRBV11-2 combines with J gene TRBJ1-2, with TRBD1 matching over 8 bases. V dropped 5 bases and J dropped 2; count of bases not matched to a gene: 7. The germline V gene encodes CDR1 SGHAT and CDR2 FQNNGV. This CDR3 is built from 15 residues. Here the CDR3 reads CASSHPGQANYGYTF. CDR3 sequence (DNA): TGTGCCAGCAGCCACCCGGGACAGGCGAACTATGGCTACACCTTC.

The chain employs TRBV15 and TRBJ1-5; TRBD1 is a possible D gene (6 bases). Trimming removed 0 bases from V and 7 bases from J, with 13 bases in between. The CDR3 is 15 residues long. Germline V lookup: CDR1 LNHNV, CDR2 YYDKDF (reference sequence). The CDR3 DNA reads TGTGCCACCAGCAGAGATCGGGGGGCCTGGCAGCCCCAGCATTTT. Amino acids: CATSRDRGAWQPQHF.

This chain connects TRBV29-1 to TRBJ2-3, with TRBD2 matching 9 bases. The CDR3 covers 15 residues. Germline V gene sequence: CDR1 SQVTM, CDR2 ANQGSEA. V was clipped by 3 bases and J by 7 bases; unmatched bases: 11. The CDR3 sequence is CSVEGRGGPGNTQYF. In DNA form, the CDR3 reads TGCAGCGTTGAGGGGCGGGGGGGCCCCGGAAATACGCAGTATTTT.

The rearrangement uses TRBV15 and TRBJ2-5; 7 bases are shared with TRBD2. CDR1 LNHNV and CDR2 YYDKDF come from the germline V gene (reference sequence). Trimming cost V 3 bases and J 5 bases; bases outside gene matches: 6. The CDR3 length is 14 residues. The CDR3 spells CATSRGLRGETQYF. Written as DNA, the CDR3 is TGTGCCACCAGCAGGGGACTACGTGGGGAGACCCAGTACTTC. Looking up the rest from reference TRBV15 and TRBJ2-5 gives the full variable domain: DAMVIQNPRYQVTQFGKPVTLSCSQTLNHNVMYWYQQKSSQAPKLLFHYYDKDFNNEADTPDNFQSRRPNTSFCFLDIRSPGLGDTAMYLCATSRGLRGETQYFGPGTRLLVL.

The count of this clone is one. The V and J genes are TRBV5-1 and TRBJ1-6; D uncertain. The CDR3 extends over 14 amino acids. V lost 0 bases and J 5 bases, leaving 6 bases between the germline ends. Germline V gene sequence: CDR1 SGHRS, CDR2 YFSETQ. CDR3 residues: CASSLEHDNSPLHF. The CDR3 region has the DNA TGCGCCAGCAGCTTGGAACACGATAATTCACCCCTCCACTTT.

J is TRBJ1-5 and V is TRBV28, with 8 nucleotides matching TRBD1. Germline V gene data show CDR1 as MDHEN and CDR2 as SYDVKM. V shed 8 bases, J shed 7 bases, and the junction held 4 bases outside the gene matches. The CDR3 contains 12 residues. The CDR3: CASWTGNQPQHF. The CDR3 DNA follows: TGTGCCAGCTGGACAGGGAACCAGCCCCAGCATTTT.

The rearrangement links TRBV28 to TRBJ1-5, with 7 bases fitting TRBD1. Per germline, CDR1 MDHEN and CDR2 SYDVKM. Trimming cost V 9 bases and J 0 bases; bases outside gene matches: 2. There are 13 residues in the CDR3. The CDR3, as DNA: TGTGCCAGTAGGGGGCATAGCAATCAGCCCCAGCATTTT. It yields the protein CASRGHSNQPQHF.

The chain combines TRBV9 with TRBJ2-5; 7 bases are a match to TRBD2. The CDR3 runs to 15 residues. J was trimmed by 1 base and V by 0 bases; bases with no gene match: 3. Germline CDR1 reads SGDLS; CDR2 reads YYNGEE. The CDR3 spells CASSVEVAGQETQYF. Written as DNA, the CDR3 is TGTGCCAGCAGCGTAGAGGTAGCGGGCCAAGAGACCCAGTACTTC. Full variable domain (outside the CDR3, taken from reference TRBV9 and TRBJ2-5): DSGVTQTPKHLITATGQRVTLRCSPRSGDLSVYWYQQSLDQGLQFLIQYYNGEERAKGNILERFSAQQFPDLHSELNLSSLELGDSALYFCASSVEVAGQETQYFGPGTRLLVL.

V and J are TRBV13 and TRBJ2-3, with 8 bases fitting TRBD2. CDR1 is PRHDT, CDR2 FYEKMQ, per germline (reference sequence). The length of the CDR3 is 16 residues. V lost 3 bases to trimming and J lost 0 bases; unmatched junction nucleotides: 5. DNA for the CDR3: TGTGCCAGCAGCTTGGTAGCGGGGACGAGCACAGATACGCAGTATTTT. It translates to CASSLVAGTSTDTQYF.

The chain recombines TRBV28 with TRBJ2-5, with 10 bases fitting TRBD2. Trimming took 8 bases from V and 7 from J; bases not matched to a gene: 13. The germline CDR1 and CDR2 sequences are MDHEN and SYDVKM. The CDR3 consists of 15 residues. CDR3 in amino acids: CASGQAGGLSWTQYF. For the CDR3, the DNA is TGTGCCAGCGGTCAAGCGGGGGGGCTGTCTTGGACCCAGTACTTC.

The chain links TRBV29-1 to TRBJ1-2, with a possible D match to TRBD1 (6 bases). Germline values: CDR1 SQVTM, CDR2 ANQGSEA. CDR3 length: 12 residues. Trimming took off 6 bases at V and 4 bases at J, with 12 bases between the two ends. The CDR3 is CSVQGLGYGYTF. The CDR3 DNA reads as TGCAGCGTACAGGGACTGGGCTATGGCTACACCTTC.

This clone has a single count. V is TRBV7-9 and J is TRBJ2-1, with D possibly matching TRBD2 (6 bases). This CDR3 is built from 16 residues. Germline V CDR1 and CDR2: SEHNR, FQNEAQ (reference sequence). V was cut by 3 bases and J by 8 bases, with 20 bases left in between. The CDR3: CASSLTRDSPYDEQFF. CDR3 DNA sequence: TGTGCCAGCAGCTTGACCCGGGACTCTCCTTATGATGAGCAGTTCTTC.

CDR3 in amino acids: CASLDRYTQYF. The CDR3 bases are TGTGCCAGCCTTGATAGGTATACGCAGTATTTT. The V gene is TRBV28, the J gene TRBJ2-3; D call uncertain. With 8 bases removed from V and 7 bases from J, the gap between germline ends came to 10 bases. The CDR3 has 11 amino acids. Germline V gene sequence: CDR1 MDHEN, CDR2 SYDVKM.

V gene TRBV5-5 combines with J gene TRBJ2-5, with D possibly called TRBD1 or TRBD2 (6 bases each). V lost 5 bases, J lost 2 bases, and 13 bases lay in between. The CDR3 is made up of 14 amino acids. Germline CDR1 and CDR2: SGHKS and YYEKEE (reference sequence). CDR3 amino acids: CASRGGGQQETQYF. The CDR3, as DNA: TGTGCCAGCAGAGGGGGAGGCCAGCAAGAGACCCAGTACTTC.

J is TRBJ1-3 and V is TRBV7-7; D is unclear. Trimming took 1 base from V and 0 from J, leaving 7 bases between them. CDR1 SSHAT and CDR2 FNYEAQ come from the germline V gene (reference sequence). This CDR3 comprises 15 residues. This CDR3 is CASSLGYGSGNTIYF. CDR3 nucleotides: TGTGCCAGCAGCTTAGGGTATGGCTCTGGAAACACCATATATTTT.

The chain employs TRBV7-8 and TRBJ2-5; 12 bases map to TRBD2. The J segment lost 5 bases and the V segment lost 6 bases, leaving 10 bases of the junction unmatched. Germline assignment: CDR1 SGHVS and CDR2 FQNEAQ. There are 16 residues in the CDR3. CDR3 bases: TGTGCCAGCAGGCGGAGGACTAGCGGGGCGGAGGAGACCCAGTACTTC. Its translation is CASRRRTSGAEETQYF.

J is TRBJ1-1 and V is TRBV19; 7 bases fit TRBD1. This CDR3 is 14 amino acids long. The germline CDR1 and CDR2 sequences are LNHDA and SQIVND (reference sequence). J gave up 5 bases and V 4 bases, and 7 bases lay outside the gene matches. The CDR3 bases are TGTGCCAGTAGTAGAGACAGGGCTACTACTGAAGCTTTCTTT. This encodes CASSRDRATTEAFF.

The chain employs TRBV9 and TRBJ2-7; 8 nucleotides match TRBD1. Losses at the gene ends were 3 bases for V and 6 bases for J; bases not matched to a gene: 11. This CDR3 is 15 amino acids long. CDR1 and CDR2 (germline): SGDLS, YYNGEE. The CDR3, as DNA: TGTGCCAGCAGCGCCCAACCGGGACAGGTCTTCGAGCAGTACTTC. Translation gives CASSAQPGQVFEQYF.

Only a few counts were recorded for this clone. J is TRBJ1-1 and V is TRBV7-9; tentatively, D is TRBD1 (5 bases). V gave up 4 bases and J gave up 1 base, with 10 bases separating them. This CDR3 is built from 14 residues. Germline CDR1 reads SEHNR; CDR2 reads FQNEAQ (reference sequence). The CDR3 sequence is CASSSGVSNTEAFF. In nucleotides, the CDR3 is TGTGCCAGCAGCTCGGGGGTCTCGAACACTGAAGCTTTCTTT.

V and J are TRBV12-5 and TRBJ1-1; 8 nucleotides align to TRBD1. The CDR3 sequence is 14 residues long. CDR1 is LGHNT, CDR2 FRNRAP, per germline. The ends lost 4 bases at V and 9 bases at J; junction bases unmatched: 10. CDR3 loop: CASGSGTGISKAFF. The CDR3 DNA follows: TGTGCTAGTGGTTCGGGGACAGGCATTTCTAAAGCTTTCTTT.

The sample holds one count of this clone. The chain joins TRBV18 to TRBJ2-5, with no clear D. Per germline, CDR1 KGHSH and CDR2 LQKENI. The CDR3 contains 14 residues. Trimming stripped 6 bases from V and 1 base from J, with 12 bases between. The chain's CDR3 is CASSLDWGQETQYF. CDR3 DNA sequence: TGTGCCAGCTCTCTAGACTGGGGCCAAGAGACCCAGTACTTC.